This T cell receptor (beta chain) came from a study of identical twins. General study points: The study reached conclusions through statistical analysis that was cross-sectional, not following the same donors.

TCRdb analysed the 5' RACE reads with MiXCR anew, one entry per CDR3 protein. The sample consists of hundreds of thousands of distinct CDR3 sequences, about 9.4% of them appearing once. Germline assignment: CDR1 SGHRS and CDR2 YFSETQ. Trimming cost V 5 bases and J 6 bases, with 11 bases left between them. The CDR3 loop spans 13 amino acids. This clonotype has a count of ten or more. Its antigen is unknown. These data were also reused for a study on yellow fever vaccine responses in identical twins.

The sample comprised PBMCs. The genes are TRBV5-1 and TRBJ2-2; D not certain. This TCR was sampled from a woman aged 18-35 years in good health. The CDR3 region is CASSPTGAGELFF. The DNA of the CDR3 is TGCGCCAGCAGTCCTACCGGAGCCGGGGAGCTGTTTTTT.